This passage covers 15 T cell receptor beta chains from one sample sequenced in a study of T cell responses to AZD1222 COVID-19 vaccine. Measured with immunoSEQ multiplex PCR; TCRdb has only the in-frame clones, and not every one. The repertoire holds about 120,000 clones, with about nine tenths as singletons. Here the sequenced sample was peripheral blood, taken on day 0 of AZD1222 vaccination. These receptors originate from an adult in good health.

The table lists this clone with a count of one. This sequence joins TRBV13 and TRBJ1-6, with D tentatively TRBD1 (6 bases). The V gene lost 2 bases and the J gene lost 8 bases, with 19 bases spanning the gap. The CDR3 runs 17 residues. The V gene's germline CDR1 is PRHDT and CDR2 FYEKMQ (reference sequence). CDR3 loop: CASSLYYGQGSDSPLHF. CDR3 DNA sequence: TGTGCCAGCAGCTTATATTATGGGCAGGGGAGCGATTCACCCCTCCACTTT.

Remarks on this clone: Other DNA sequences in this sample translate to the same CDR3. The gene calls are TRBV18 and TRBJ2-3; D remains ambiguous. Trimming stripped 0 bases from V and 0 bases from J, with 1 base between. The CDR3 consists of 13 residues. CDR1 and CDR2 from the germline V gene are KGHSH and LQKENI. The CDR3 DNA sequence: TGTGCCAGCTCACCACCAAGCACAGATACGCAGTATTTT. Translation gives CASSPPSTDTQYF.

The genes are TRBV15 and TRBJ2-6, with a possible D match to TRBD2 (6 bases). CDR1 and CDR2 (germline): LNHNV, YYDKDF (reference sequence). V lost 3 bases and J 1 base, leaving 10 bases between the germline ends. This CDR3 contains 16 residues. In DNA form, the CDR3 reads TGTGCCACCAGCAGCCTGGCGGGGTCTGGGGCCAACGTCCTGACTTTC. It is translated as CATSSLAGSGANVLTF.

This chain uses TRBV5-1 with TRBJ1-1; 7 bases line up with TRBD1. Germline trimming cut 3 bases from V and 3 bases from J; bases unmatched to any gene: 8. Germline values: CDR1 SGHRS, CDR2 YFSETQ. This CDR3 is 15 amino acids long. The CDR3 DNA sequence: TGCGCCAGCAGCTCGGGAAGGGACAGCTACACTGAAGCTTTCTTT. Protein sequence: CASSSGRDSYTEAFF. The full variable domain, rest sourced from reference TRBV5-1 and TRBJ1-1, is KAGVTQTPRYLIKTRGQQVTLSCSPISGHRSVSWYQQTPGQGLQFLFEYFSETQRNKGNFPGRFSGRQFSNSRSEMNVSTLELGDSALYLCASSSGRDSYTEAFFGQGTRLTVV.

This chain joins TRBV9 and TRBJ2-2, with a weak D call TRBD1 (5 bases). CDR3 length: 17 residues. Germline V lookup: CDR1 SGDLS, CDR2 YYNGEE. Trimming removed 0 bases at V and 4 bases at J, with 16 bases between. CDR3 nucleotide sequence: TGTGCCAGCAGCGTAGTTGGTTCAGGGTCCCTCACCGGGGAGCTGTTTTTT. This sequence encodes CASSVVGSGSLTGELFF. The full variable domain, rest sourced from reference TRBV9 and TRBJ2-2, is DSGVTQTPKHLITATGQRVTLRCSPRSGDLSVYWYQQSLDQGLQFLIQYYNGEERAKGNILERFSAQQFPDLHSELNLSSLELGDSALYFCASSVVGSGSLTGELFFGEGSRLTVL.

This sequence joins TRBV7-9 and TRBJ1-2; 8 bases are shared with TRBD1. This CDR3 contains 16 residues. The V gene end was trimmed by 5 bases and the J gene end by 4 bases; junction bases not matched to a gene: 12. Per the germline V gene, CDR1 is SEHNR and CDR2 is FQNEAQ (reference sequence). The CDR3 DNA follows: TGTGCCAGCAGCCTGAACCCGACAGGGGCGGGCTATGGCTACACCTTC. It codes for CASSLNPTGAGYGYTF.

The V gene is TRBV30, the J gene TRBJ1-6; D is unclear. The CDR3 covers 15 residues. Germline CDR1 and CDR2: GTSNPN and SVGIG (reference sequence). V was pared by 1 base and J by 5 bases, with 12 bases between. The CDR3 protein is CAWSESTSHNSPLHF. DNA of the CDR3: TGTGCCTGGAGTGAAAGTACGAGCCATAATTCACCCCTCCACTTT.

The chain joins TRBV10-3 to TRBJ2-1, with 7 bases that match TRBD1. The CDR3 has 15 residues. V gave up 3 bases and J gave up 9 bases; unmatched junction bases: 11. Germline V gene sequence: CDR1 ENHRY, CDR2 SYGVKD. The CDR3 DNA sequence: TGTGCCATCAGTGAAGGGACAGTAATTAATGGTGAGCAGTTCTTC. Protein product: CAISEGTVINGEQFF.

The rearrangement links TRBV5-1 to TRBJ1-1, with D possibly being TRBD1 (6 bases). The CDR3 is made up of 17 amino acids. Germline CDR1 and CDR2: SGHRS and YFSETQ. V lost 2 bases to trimming and J lost 1 base, with 18 bases between them. The CDR3 coding sequence is TGCGCCAGCAGCTTCACGGCAGGGGAAATTGGGAACACTGAAGCTTTCTTT. As protein: CASSFTAGEIGNTEAFF.

This sequence joins TRBV28 and TRBJ2-7; TRBD1 matches at 9 bases. This CDR3 is built from 15 residues. Germline-derived CDR1 and CDR2 are MDHEN and SYDVKM. V shed 5 bases and J 3 bases; nucleotides not matched to a gene: 8. For the CDR3, the DNA is TGTGCCAGCAGTCCCTCCGGGACAGGGAGCTACGAGCAGTACTTC. It specifies CASSPSGTGSYEQYF. Drawing the rest from reference TRBV28 and TRBJ2-7, the complete variable domain is DVKVTQSSRYLVKRTGEKVFLECVQDMDHENMFWYRQDPGLGLRLIYFSYDVKMKEKGDIPEGYSVSREKKERFSLILESASTNQTSMYLCASSPSGTGSYEQYFGPGTRLTVT.

The V gene is TRBV6-5, the J gene TRBJ1-4; 7 nucleotides match TRBD1. The CDR3 is made up of 15 amino acids. From germline, CDR1 is MNHEY and CDR2 SVGAGI. J was trimmed by 3 bases and V by 2 bases; bases with no gene match: 3. CDR3 DNA: TGTGCCAGCAGTTACGCCGGGACAGCTAATGAAAAACTGTTTTTT. It specifies CASSYAGTANEKLFF.

This clone appeared a few times. This chain joins TRBV5-6 and TRBJ2-7; weak D call: TRBD2 (6 bases). V lost 1 base to trimming and J lost 2 bases, with 13 bases between them. CDR3 length equals 15 residues. The V gene's germline CDR1 is SGHDT and CDR2 YYEEEE. The DNA of the CDR3 is TGTGCCAGCAGCTTGCGGGGGAGTCGTACCTACGAGCAGTACTTC. Its translation: CASSLRGSRTYEQYF.

CDR3 in amino acids: CASSLVQGLTYEQYF. The CDR3, as DNA: TGCGCCAGCAGCTTGGTTCAGGGGCTTACCTACGAGCAGTACTTC. V usage is TRBV5-1 and J usage is TRBJ2-7; D is perhaps TRBD1 (6 bases). The CDR3 loop spans 15 amino acids. The germline CDR1 and CDR2 sequences are SGHRS and YFSETQ. V was cut by 0 bases and J by 2 bases, with 12 bases left in between.

CDR3 coding DNA: TGTGCCGTCCGGGTGCGCCCAGATACGCAGTATTTT. Translated: CAVRVRPDTQYF. The V and J genes are TRBV3-1 (or the pseudogene TRBV3-2) and TRBJ2-3; D remains ambiguous. The V gene's germline CDR1 is LGHDT and CDR2 YNNKEL (reference sequence). The germline V and J ends were trimmed by 11 bases and 4 bases, with 13 bases remaining between them. CDR3 length: 12 amino acids.

This sequence joins TRBV19 and TRBJ1-2, with D possibly matching TRBD1 (6 bases). CDR3 length equals 15 residues. Trimming cost V 5 bases and J 1 base, with 14 bases left between them. Looked up from germline, CDR1 is LNHDA and CDR2 is SQIVND (reference sequence). CDR3 loop: CASSAQGNFNYGYTF. CDR3 in DNA: TGTGCCAGTAGTGCACAGGGTAATTTTAACTATGGCTACACCTTC.